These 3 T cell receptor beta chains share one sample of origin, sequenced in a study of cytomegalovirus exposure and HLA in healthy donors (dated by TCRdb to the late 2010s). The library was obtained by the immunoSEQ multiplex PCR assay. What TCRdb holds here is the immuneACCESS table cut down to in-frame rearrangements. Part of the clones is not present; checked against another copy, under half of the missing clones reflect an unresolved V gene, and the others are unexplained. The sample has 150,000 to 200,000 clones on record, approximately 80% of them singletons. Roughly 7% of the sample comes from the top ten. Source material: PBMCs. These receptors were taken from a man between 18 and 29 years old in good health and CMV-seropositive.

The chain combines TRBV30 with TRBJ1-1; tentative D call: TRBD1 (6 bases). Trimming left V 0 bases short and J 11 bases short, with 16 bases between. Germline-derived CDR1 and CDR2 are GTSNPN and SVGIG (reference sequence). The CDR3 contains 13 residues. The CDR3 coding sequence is TGTGCCTGGAGTGTAGGGGGATTCGGATTGGCTTTCTTT. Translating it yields CAWSVGGFGLAFF. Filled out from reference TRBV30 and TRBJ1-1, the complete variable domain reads SQTIHQWPATLVQPVGSPLSLECTVEGTSNPNLYWYRQAAGRGLQLLFYSVGIGQISSEVPQNLSASRPQDRQFILSSKKLLLSDSGFYLCAWSVGGFGLAFFGQGTRLTVV.

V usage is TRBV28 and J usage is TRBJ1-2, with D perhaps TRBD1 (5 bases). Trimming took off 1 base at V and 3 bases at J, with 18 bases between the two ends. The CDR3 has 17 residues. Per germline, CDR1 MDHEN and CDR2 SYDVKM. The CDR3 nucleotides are TGTGCCAGCAGTTTATACGATCGTCGGGGGAAGGACTATGGCTACACCTTC. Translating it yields CASSLYDRRGKDYGYTF.

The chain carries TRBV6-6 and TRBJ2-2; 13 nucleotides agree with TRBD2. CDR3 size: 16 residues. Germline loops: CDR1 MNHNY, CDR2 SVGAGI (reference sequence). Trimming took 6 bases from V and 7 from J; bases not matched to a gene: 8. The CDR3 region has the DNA TGTGCCAGCAGCCTACTAGCGGGAGGGCCGGGCGGGGAGCTGTTTTTT. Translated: CASSLLAGGPGGELFF.